Presented here are 17 T cell receptor beta chains from one specimen sequenced in a study of blood T cells in healthy people across ages. A second PCR, run for roughly 7 to 12 cycles, used a sample-barcoded 5' primer plus a J-beta primer mix. TCRdb processed the 5' RACE reads anew with MiXCR; each CDR3 protein has one entry. The table records 1,800,000 or so distinct CDR3 sequences, roughly two fifths of them present only once. The sample comprised blood. These receptors all stem from a human donor in good health.

The chain is built from TRBV4-1 and TRBJ1-5; D uncertain. The CDR3 contains 14 residues. Trimming removed 3 bases at V and 10 bases at J, with 16 bases between. Germline V CDR1 and CDR2: MGHRA, YSYEKL. CDR3 sequence (DNA): TGCGCCAGCAGCCACTCCACGGGTGTGCGTCCCCAGCATTTT. Its translation is CASSHSTGVRPQHF.

In this sample, this clonotype turned up a few times. The chain recombines TRBV5-1 with TRBJ1-4; 7 nucleotides match TRBD1. The CDR3 is made up of 16 amino acids. V dropped 0 bases and J dropped 3; count of bases not matched to a gene: 5. The germline V gene encodes CDR1 SGHRS and CDR2 YFSETQ. The CDR3 DNA reads TGCGCCAGCAGCTTGGAGACCGGGACAGCTAATGAAAAACTGTTTTTT. Protein sequence: CASSLETGTANEKLFF.

In DNA, the CDR3 is TGTGCCAGCAGCACAAACAGGGGGCCGAAAACTGAAGCTTTCTTT. Its translation is CASSTNRGPKTEAFF. The V and J genes are TRBV7-9 and TRBJ1-1; 9 bases line up with TRBD1. Germline values: CDR1 SEHNR, CDR2 FQNEAQ (reference sequence). CDR3 length: 15 amino acids. Unmatched junction bases numbered 9, after V lost 5 bases and J lost 5 bases. Looking up the rest from reference TRBV7-9 and TRBJ1-1 gives the full variable domain: DTGVSQNPRHKITKRGQNVTFRCDPISEHNRLYWYRQTLGQGPEFLTYFQNEAQLEKSRLLSDRFSAERPKGSFSTLEIQRTEQGDSAMYLCASSTNRGPKTEAFFGQGTRLTVV.

The J gene is TRBJ2-2, the V gene TRBV5-1; D gene ambiguous. Germline-derived CDR1 and CDR2 are SGHRS and YFSETQ. This CDR3 is 17 amino acids long. V lost 3 bases and J lost 2, with 17 bases in between. In nucleotides, the CDR3 is TGCGCCAGCAGCTGGGGTCACACACTTCTAAACACCGGGGAGCTGTTTTTT. Protein product: CASSWGHTLLNTGELFF.

This clonotype showed up many times. The chain couples TRBV3-1 to TRBJ1-5; D remains ambiguous. CDR3 length equals 12 residues. V lost 1 base to trimming and J lost 7 bases, with 5 bases between them. Germline V gives CDR1 LGHDT, CDR2 YNNKEL (reference sequence). CDR3 loop: CASSQVGQPQHF. In nucleotides, the CDR3 is TGTGCCAGCAGCCAAGTCGGGCAGCCCCAGCATTTT.

This clonotype was recorded a few times. The CDR3 DNA follows: TGCAGTGCTAGAGCCAGGACGGCCAGGGGAGATACGCAGTATTTT. As protein: CSARARTARGDTQYF. The chain carries TRBV20-1 and TRBJ2-3; D perhaps matches TRBD1 (6 bases). The CDR3 sequence is 15 residues long. Germline V gene data show CDR1 as DFQATT and CDR2 as SNEGSKA (reference sequence). V was trimmed by 1 base and J by 5 bases, leaving 16 bases between them.

V and J are TRBV2 and TRBJ2-4; TRBD1 or TRBD2 may be the D gene (7 bases each). V lost 1 base, J lost 13 bases, and 17 bases lay in between. The CDR3 loop spans 14 amino acids. Germline CDR1 reads SNHLY; CDR2 reads FYNNEI. CDR3 amino acids: CASSEERDSSWQYF. The DNA of the CDR3 is TGTGCCAGCAGTGAAGAGCGGGACAGTTCTTGGCAGTACTTC.

This rearrangement joins TRBV4-3 to TRBJ2-1, with D unresolved. The V gene lost 2 bases and the J gene lost 0 bases, with 11 bases spanning the gap. The length of the CDR3 is 16 residues. Germline CDR1 LGHNA, CDR2 YSLEER. The CDR3 bases are TGCGCCAGCAGCCAATACGTAGTCGTCTCCTACAATGAGCAGTTCTTC. Protein product: CASSQYVVVSYNEQFF.

This clonotype occurred a few times. V is TRBV10-3 and J is TRBJ1-2; D perhaps matches TRBD1 (5 bases). Germline values: CDR1 ENHRY, CDR2 SYGVKD. The V and J ends lost 7 bases and 6 bases respectively, with 24 bases between them. CDR3 size: 16 residues. This CDR3 reads CAITPGLQDSKDGYTF. The CDR3 region has the DNA TGTGCCATCACTCCGGGACTACAGGACTCCAAGGATGGCTACACCTTC.

This clonotype was seen a handful of times. This rearrangement joins TRBV7-2 to TRBJ2-4, with 9 bases identical to TRBD2. The CDR3 consists of 13 residues. Germline V gene lookup returns CDR1 SGHTA and CDR2 FQGNSA. Trimming took 6 bases from V and 7 from J; bases not matched to a gene: 4. CDR3 region: CASSSSGVNIQYF. In DNA form, the CDR3 reads TGTGCCAGCAGTTCTAGCGGGGTTAACATTCAGTACTTC.

This clonotype showed up just a few times. The chain recombines TRBV20-1 with TRBJ1-5; D is unresolved. The V end lost 4 bases, the J end lost 7 bases, and 17 bases lay between the germline ends. Germline assignment: CDR1 DFQATT and CDR2 SNEGSKA (reference sequence). CDR3 length: 14 amino acids. The CDR3 is CSATETSIGQPQHF. CDR3 in DNA: TGCAGTGCTACCGAGACTTCTATCGGACAGCCCCAGCATTTT.

This sequence joins TRBV7-3 and TRBJ2-6, with 7 bases lining up with TRBD2. Germline CDR1 and CDR2: SGHTA and FQGTGA. Trimming cost V 5 bases and J 3 bases; bases outside gene matches: 13. This CDR3 spans 18 amino acids. The CDR3 loop is CASSPWGGSSGGANVLTF. For the CDR3, the DNA is TGTGCCAGCAGCCCCTGGGGGGGGTCCTCAGGTGGGGCCAACGTCCTGACTTTC.

The chain is built from TRBV24-1 and TRBJ1-2; the D is unclear. The germline CDR1 and CDR2 sequences are KGHDR and SFDVKD. Deletions cut 9 bases from V and 8 bases from J, with 15 bases between. CDR3 size: 12 residues. The CDR3 DNA reads TGTGCCACCGCAGATGGACCTTCGGGCTACACCTTC. The encoded protein is CATADGPSGYTF.

This clonotype appeared a few times. This sequence joins TRBV7-3 and TRBJ1-1, with D unclear. Trimming left V 6 bases short and J 1 base short, with 9 bases between. The germline CDR1 and CDR2 sequences are SGHTA and FQGTGA. The CDR3 sequence is 13 residues long. This CDR3 reads CASRQNPNTEAFF. For the CDR3, the DNA is TGTGCCAGCAGACAGAACCCGAACACTGAAGCTTTCTTT.

This clonotype was seen only once. The genes are TRBV20-1 and TRBJ2-5; 10 bases are shared with TRBD2. The germline V gene encodes CDR1 DFQATT and CDR2 SNEGSKA (reference sequence). CDR3 length: 15 amino acids. After removal of 3 bases from V and 4 bases from J, the junction contained 8 bases not matched to a gene. The CDR3 DNA reads as TGCAGTGCTAGGTCCTCGAGCGGGGGGGCAGAGACCCAGTACTTC. Its translation is CSARSSSGGAETQYF.

J is TRBJ2-7 and V is TRBV20-1; D is ambiguous. The DNA end is more similar to TRBJ2-1, so the J call may be wrong. The CDR3 is 13 residues long. From germline, CDR1 is DFQATT and CDR2 SNEGSKA (reference sequence). The CDR3 loop reads CSARLYSSYEQFF. The CDR3 nucleotides read TGCAGTGCAAGACTCTATAGCTCCTACGAGCAGTTCTTC.

Of note for this clonotype: The junction differs from germline at one of its ends, possibly a read error. The chain carries TRBV4-3 and TRBJ2-3, with 9 bases matching TRBD1. Germline CDR1 and CDR2: LGHNA and YSLEER. The CDR3 contains 16 residues. DNA of the CDR3: TGCACCAGCAGCCAAGAAGGGACAGGGTCGGTAGATACGCAGTATTTT. This translates into CTSSQEGTGSVDTQYF.